Listed below are T cell receptor beta chains from one sample, sequenced in a study of control samples from healthy donors and cancer patients. Using immunoSEQ multiplex PCR, the repertoire was profiled, and TCRdb retains in-frame clones only, with some absent. This sample has hundreds of thousands of clones, with about nine tenths found just once. Sequenced sample: PBMCs. These receptors all stem from a man aged 35 to 55 with head and neck cancer. CDR3s include the opening cysteine and the closing phenylalanine or tryptophan. A D gene is named only where the DNA matches it firmly. Clone size, where shown, is once, few, many, or a class for clones that have expanded.

V	size	J	D	DNA	CDR3
TRBV13	once	TRBJ2-7	NA	TGTGCCAGCAGCGCTGGTGGAGGCCACGAGCAGTACTTC	CASSAGGGHEQYF
TRBV14	NA	TRBJ2-2	TRBD1	TGTGCCAGCAGCCACCAGGGACAGGGGGGCACCGGGGAGCTGTTTTTT	CASSHQGQGGTGELFF
TRBV18	NA	TRBJ2-7	NA	TGTGCCAGCTCACCACTGAGCGTAAGCTCCTACGAGCAGTACTTC	CASSPLSVSSYEQYF
TRBV7-9	few	TRBJ2-7	TRBD1	TGTGCCAGCAGTACCAGGACAGGGGCAACCTACGAGCAGTACTTC	CASSTRTGATYEQYF
TRBV7-8	NA	TRBJ2-1	TRBD2	TGTGCCAGCAGCTTAAATCCGACTAGCGGCTACAATGAGCAGTTCTTC	CASSLNPTSGYNEQFF
TRBV20-1	NA	TRBJ2-1	TRBD2	TGCAGTGCTAGTCCCGGGGGGGCCGGGTACAATGAGCAGTTCTTC	CSASPGGAGYNEQFF
TRBV5-1	NA	TRBJ2-3	NA	TGCGCCAGCAGCTTGTCCGGACCCAGCACAGATACGCAGTATTTT	CASSLSGPSTDTQYF
TRBV11-3	NA	TRBJ2-1	TRBD2	TGTGCCAGCAGCTCTATACTAGCGGGAGGGCCCAATGAGCAGTTCTTC	CASSSILAGGPNEQFF
TRBV9	NA	TRBJ2-5	NA	TGTGCCAGCAGCGTAGTAGGAATAGAGGAGACCCAGTACTTC	CASSVVGIEETQYF
TRBV28	NA	TRBJ2-5	NA	TGTGCCAGCAGCTACGGGCCCCATGGGGAGACCCAGTACTTC	CASSYGPHGETQYF